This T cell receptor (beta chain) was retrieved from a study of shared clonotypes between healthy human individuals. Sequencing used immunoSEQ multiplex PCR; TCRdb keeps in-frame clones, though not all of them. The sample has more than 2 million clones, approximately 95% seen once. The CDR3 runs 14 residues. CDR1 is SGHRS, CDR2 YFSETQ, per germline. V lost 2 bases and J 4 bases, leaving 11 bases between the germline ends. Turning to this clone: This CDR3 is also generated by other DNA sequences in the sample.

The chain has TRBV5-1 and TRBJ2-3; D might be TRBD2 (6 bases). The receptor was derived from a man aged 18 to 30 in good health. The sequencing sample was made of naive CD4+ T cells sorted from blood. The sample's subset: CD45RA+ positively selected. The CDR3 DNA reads TGCGCCAGCAGCTTAACAGGAGGGCCAGATACGCAGTATTTT. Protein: CASSLTGGPDTQYF.